These 32 T cell receptor beta chains share one sample of origin, sequenced in a study of human T cells and chemical hapten exposure. Individual cDNA molecules in this library carried unique molecular identifiers. Using its own MiXCR run on the reads, TCRdb lists one record per CDR3 protein. The repertoire holds fewer than 5,000 distinct CDR3 sequences, more than 45% seen once, with 3.2% in the top ten. Sample treatment: therapeutic diphenylcyclopropenone sensitization with weekly scalp DPC. Material: whole blood, obtained before DPC sensitization or 2, 6, or about 24 weeks after (not recorded which). The receptors here all came from an adult with alopecia areata. Some clones in this sample may be carry-over from other donors' samples. This table probably holds off-target reads from a library built for another chain.

The chain uses TRBV6-1 and TRBJ2-3; maybe TRBD2 (6 bases). Looked up from germline, CDR1 is MNHNS and CDR2 is SASEGT. V was cut by 4 bases and J by 4 bases, with 15 bases left in between. This CDR3 spans 15 amino acids. CDR3 DNA sequence: TGTGCCAGCAGTGCCCTGACTAGTAGCGCAGATACGCAGTATTTT. It encodes CASSALTSSADTQYF.

This clonotype came up a few times. The chain has TRBV28 and TRBJ2-3; D gene uncertain. Germline V lookup: CDR1 MDHEN, CDR2 SYDVKM. This CDR3 spans 13 amino acids. Trimming took 6 bases from V and 5 from J, leaving 12 bases between them. The CDR3, as DNA: TGTGCCAGCAGCCGTTACCTGGTAGATACGCAGTATTTT. Translating gives CASSRYLVDTQYF.

In regard to this clonotype: One end of the junction fails to match germline, which may point to a read error. The chain employs TRBV5-4 and TRBJ2-5; D remains ambiguous. Germline CDR1 reads SGHNT; CDR2 reads YYREEE (reference sequence). The CDR3 is 14 amino acids. The CDR3 region is CASSAATIQETQYF. The CDR3 DNA sequence: TGTGCTAGCAGCGCCGCAACCATCCAAGAGACCCAGTACTTC.

The table lists this clonotype with a few counts. This chain's CDR3 is CASSLGLNNEQFF. CDR3 sequence (DNA): TGTGCCAGCAGCTTGGGACTTAACAATGAGCAGTTCTTC. This rearrangement joins TRBV5-4 to TRBJ2-1; D is uncertain. The CDR3 length is 13 residues. Deletions cut 0 bases from V and 5 bases from J, with 6 bases between. Germline assignment: CDR1 SGHNT and CDR2 YYREEE (reference sequence).

The chain joins TRBV4-3 to TRBJ2-7, with TRBD1 matching 8 bases. The V gene's germline CDR1 is LGHNA and CDR2 YSLEER. V lost 0 bases to trimming and J lost 2 bases; unmatched junction nucleotides: 3. The CDR3 runs 15 residues. This chain's CDR3 is CASSQEGTGPYEQYF. The DNA for the CDR3 is TGCGCCAGCAGCCAAGAGGGGACAGGACCCTACGAGCAGTACTTC.

J is TRBJ2-3 and V is TRBV6-5, with TRBD1 matching over 7 bases. The CDR3 spans 13 residues. J gave up 4 bases and V 5 bases, and 3 bases lay outside the gene matches. Germline CDR1 MNHEY, CDR2 SVGAGI. The CDR3 is CASSTGVADTQYF. DNA of the CDR3: TGTGCCAGCAGTACAGGGGTGGCAGATACGCAGTATTTT.

V usage is TRBV6-2 or TRBV6-3 and J usage is TRBJ2-3; D possibly matches TRBD1 or TRBD2 (5 bases each). Germline values: CDR1 MNHEY, CDR2 SVGEGT. The CDR3 has 15 residues. The CDR3 DNA is TGTGCGACCTGTGCGCGGGCAGGGACGACAGATACGCAGTATTTT. Translated: CATCARAGTTDTQYF.

The rearrangement links TRBV7-6 to TRBJ2-5; D gene ambiguous. Germline loops: CDR1 SGHVS, CDR2 FNYEAQ. The length of the CDR3 is 14 residues. V dropped 3 bases and J dropped 1 base, with 9 bases sitting between them. Here the CDR3 DNA reads TGTGCCAGCAGCTTTAAACAGCCCCAAGAGACCCAGTACTTC. Translation: CASSFKQPQETQYF.

V is TRBV7-8 and J is TRBJ2-5; 10 nucleotides agree with TRBD1. Germline loops: CDR1 SGHVS, CDR2 FQNEAQ. V dropped 5 bases and J dropped 1; count of bases not matched to a gene: 4. The CDR3 is 15 amino acids. The CDR3: CASSPRTGGQETQYF. DNA of the CDR3: TGTGCCAGCAGCCCCCGGACAGGGGGCCAAGAGACCCAGTACTTC.

In this sample, this clonotype turned up a few times. The rearrangement links TRBV6-6 to TRBJ2-7; weak D call: TRBD2 (5 bases). Trimming left V 2 bases short and J 2 bases short, with 7 bases between. Germline assignment: CDR1 MNHNY and CDR2 SVGAGI (reference sequence). The CDR3 consists of 13 residues. The CDR3 coding sequence is TGTGCCAGCAGTTACGAGGGCACCTACGAGCAGTACTTC. It codes for CASSYEGTYEQYF.

Written as DNA, the CDR3 is TGTGCCAGCAGCGCCCCCAGTGGGGGGCAAGAGACCCAGTACTTC. Translated, it gives CASSAPSGGQETQYF. V usage is TRBV5-4 and J usage is TRBJ2-5; possibly TRBD2 for D (6 bases). The CDR3 has 15 residues. The germline CDR1 and CDR2 sequences are SGHNT and YYREEE (reference sequence). Trimming removed 4 bases from V and 2 bases from J, with 15 bases in between.

This clonotype has only a few counts. The chain links TRBV5-4 to TRBJ2-3; 7 nucleotides agree with TRBD2. There are 14 residues in the CDR3. J gave up 6 bases and V 3 bases, and 7 bases lay outside the gene matches. CDR1 is SGHNT and CDR2 is YYREEE in the germline V gene (reference sequence). Here the CDR3 DNA reads TGTGCCAGCAGCTCGGCCAGCGGGGCCGATACGCAGTATTTT. Encoded protein: CASSSASGADTQYF.

This clonotype occurred a few times. The V call is TRBV20-1, the J call TRBJ2-1; 15 positions match TRBD2. Germline CDR1 DFQATT, CDR2 SNEGSKA (reference sequence). The CDR3 length is 16 residues. The ends lost 3 bases at V and 15 bases at J; junction bases unmatched: 15. CDR3 in amino acids: CSASRTGTSGRRPLFF. In DNA, the CDR3 is TGCAGTGCTAGCCGCACCGGGACTAGCGGGAGGAGGCCATTGTTCTTC.

This sequence joins TRBV6-2 or TRBV6-3 and TRBJ2-7, with D perhaps TRBD1 (6 bases). The CDR3 covers 12 residues. Per germline, CDR1 MNHEY and CDR2 SVGEGT. Trimming took off 6 bases at V and 2 bases at J, with 8 bases between the two ends. The CDR3 DNA reads as TGTGCCAGCAGCCAGGGGACCTACGAGCAGTACTTC. It yields the protein CASSQGTYEQYF.

DNA of the CDR3: TGTGCCAGCAGCTTAGGGGGAGGCGCCTCCTACGAGCAGTACTTC. Amino acid sequence: CASSLGGGASYEQYF. The V gene is TRBV11-2, the J gene TRBJ2-7, with a tentative D call TRBD2 (6 bases). Germline-derived CDR1 and CDR2 are SGHAT and FQNNGV. Trimming pared 1 base from V and 0 bases from J, leaving 10 bases between. The CDR3 has 15 residues.

The chain links TRBV7-6 to TRBJ2-5, with D maybe TRBD2 (6 bases). V was pared by 0 bases and J by 0 bases, with 11 bases between. The CDR3 sequence is 16 residues long. The germline CDR1 and CDR2 sequences are SGHVS and FNYEAQ. This CDR3 is CASSLAGGPYQETQYF. In DNA, the CDR3 is TGTGCCAGCAGCTTAGCGGGAGGACCGTACCAAGAGACCCAGTACTTC. Full variable domain (remainder filled in from reference TRBV7-6 and TRBJ2-5): GAGVSQSPRYKVTKRGQDVALRCDPISGHVSLYWYRQALGQGPEFLTYFNYEAQQDKSGLPNDRFSAERPEGSISTLTIQRTEQRDSAMYRCASSLAGGPYQETQYFGPGTRLLVL.

This clonotype was seen once. The chain combines TRBV11-2 with TRBJ2-3; 9 nucleotides match TRBD2. J lost 2 bases, V lost 4 bases, and 16 bases had no gene match. Germline CDR1 and CDR2: SGHAT and FQNNGV. The CDR3 totals 19 residues. CDR3 region: CASSSSRGGSGLFTDTQYF. The CDR3 bases are TGTGCCAGCAGCTCCTCGCGGGGGGGCTCTGGGCTATTCACAGATACGCAGTATTTT.

The genes are TRBV5-1 and TRBJ2-7; 7 bases map to TRBD1. Germline assignment: CDR1 SGHRS and CDR2 YFSETQ. The CDR3 has 14 amino acids. V was clipped by 4 bases and J by 2 bases; unmatched bases: 6. CDR3 nucleotides: TGCGCCAGCAGCCTAGACGGACAGGCCTACGAGCAGTACTTC. Its translation: CASSLDGQAYEQYF.

The V call is TRBV20-1, the J call TRBJ2-3; 12 nucleotides align to TRBD2. J was trimmed by 4 bases and V by 6 bases; bases with no gene match: 11. CDR1 and CDR2 (germline): DFQATT, SNEGSKA (reference sequence). CDR3 length: 16 residues. Written as DNA, the CDR3 is TGCAGTGCCCCAGGCCTAGCGGGAGGGGGCCCAGATACGCAGTATTTT. Translation: CSAPGLAGGGPDTQYF.

For the CDR3, the DNA is TGCGCCAGCAGCCAAGGTTCATTGGGCGCAGATACGCAGTATTTT. As protein: CASSQGSLGADTQYF. The chain couples TRBV4-3 to TRBJ2-3; D unclear. The CDR3 loop spans 15 amino acids. Trimming pared 1 base from V and 4 bases from J, leaving 12 bases between. The germline CDR1 and CDR2 sequences are LGHNA and YSLEER.

The chain is built from TRBV11-2 and TRBJ2-5, with a possible D match to TRBD2 (6 bases). The V gene's germline CDR1 is SGHAT and CDR2 FQNNGV. V was shortened by 8 bases and J by 4 bases, with 11 bases between the two germline ends. This CDR3 spans 12 amino acids. The CDR3 region is CASAGSAETQYF. In DNA, the CDR3 is TGTGCCAGCGCGGGATCGGCAGAGACCCAGTACTTC.

CDR3 sequence reads: CATRERDYQETQYF. The CDR3 DNA reads as TGTGCCACCAGAGAGCGGGACTACCAAGAGACCCAGTACTTC. V gene TRBV6-2 or TRBV6-3 combines with J gene TRBJ2-5, with 7 bases that match TRBD2. CDR3 length: 14 amino acids. The germline gives CDR1 MNHEY, CDR2 SVGEGT. J lost 0 bases, V lost 10 bases, and 8 bases had no gene match.

The rearrangement joins TRBV7-8 to TRBJ2-1; 11 nucleotides line up with TRBD2. The CDR3 runs 16 residues. V trimming: 5 bases; J trimming: 3 bases; junction bases outside the gene matches: 6. Per the germline V gene, CDR1 is SGHVS and CDR2 is FQNEAQ. The DNA of the CDR3 is TGTGCCAGCAGCGCCACTAGCGGGGGATACTACAATGAGCAGTTCTTC. Amino acids: CASSATSGGYYNEQFF.

In its sample, this clonotype was seen a few times. The chain joins TRBV7-6 to TRBJ2-7, with D hard to call. Germline V gives CDR1 SGHVS, CDR2 FNYEAQ. Trimming took off 5 bases at V and 3 bases at J, with 8 bases between the two ends. The length of the CDR3 is 12 residues. CDR3 region: CASSDDIYEQYF. CDR3 nucleotides: TGTGCCAGCAGCGACGACATCTACGAGCAGTACTTC.

The chain employs TRBV7-2 and TRBJ2-1; D uncertain. The CDR3 extends over 11 amino acids. CDR1 SGHTA and CDR2 FQGNSA come from the germline V gene. V was pared by 0 bases and J by 9 bases, with 3 bases between. The chain's CDR3 is CASSLASEQFF. For the CDR3, the DNA is TGTGCCAGCAGCTTAGCTTCTGAGCAGTTCTTC.

The rearrangement links TRBV7-8 to TRBJ2-3; possible D gene TRBD2, 6 bases. Trimming cost V 5 bases and J 0 bases, with 12 bases left between them. This CDR3 contains 15 residues. Germline assignment: CDR1 SGHVS and CDR2 FQNEAQ. The CDR3 coding sequence is TGTGCCAGCAGCGAACTAGCAGCTAGCACAGATACGCAGTATTTT. Its translation: CASSELAASTDTQYF.

DNA for the CDR3: TGCAGTGCTTTACGACAGGGCCCTCTTGGGGAGCAGTACTTC. Its protein product is CSALRQGPLGEQYF. The chain combines TRBV20-1 with TRBJ2-7, with TRBD1 matching over 7 bases. This CDR3 has 14 residues. V trimming: 5 bases; J trimming: 7 bases; junction bases outside the gene matches: 14. Per germline, CDR1 DFQATT and CDR2 SNEGSKA (reference sequence).

This sequence joins TRBV5-1 and TRBJ2-1, with D unresolved. There are 12 residues in the CDR3. Per the germline V gene, CDR1 is SGHRS and CDR2 is YFSETQ. The ends were cut back, 0 bases at V and 9 bases at J, with 7 bases in the middle. The CDR3 is CASSLEGIEQFF. The CDR3 coding sequence is TGCGCCAGCAGCTTGGAGGGTATTGAGCAGTTCTTC.

This chain links TRBV7-3 with TRBJ2-1, with TRBD2 matching 14 bases. The V gene end was trimmed by 5 bases and the J gene end by 8 bases; junction bases not matched to a gene: 5. CDR1 and CDR2 from the germline V gene are SGHTA and FQGTGA. The CDR3 is made up of 15 amino acids. The CDR3 DNA reads TGTGCCAGCAGCCTCGGGACTAGCGGGAGTTATGAGCAGTTCTTC. This sequence encodes CASSLGTSGSYEQFF.

The sample holds a few counts of this clonotype. The V and J genes are TRBV14 and TRBJ2-1; D uncertain. This CDR3 has 14 residues. Trimming left V 10 bases short and J 0 bases short, with 13 bases between. Germline lookup yields CDR1 SGHDN and CDR2 FVKESK. DNA for the CDR3: TGTGCCACCACCCCTTTAGACTCCTACAATGAGCAGTTCTTC. Encoded protein: CATTPLDSYNEQFF.

The rearrangement links TRBV12-3 or TRBV12-4 to TRBJ2-7; 9 bases are a match to TRBD1. Germline trimming cut 8 bases from V and 5 bases from J; bases unmatched to any gene: 7. The CDR3 sequence is 13 residues long. The CDR3 DNA reads TGTGCCAGCCGGGGACAGGGTATCCACGAGCAGTACTTC. Its protein product is CASRGQGIHEQYF.

V gene TRBV9 combines with J gene TRBJ2-5; D gene uncertain. The germline V and J ends were trimmed by 0 bases and 0 bases, with 3 bases remaining between them. The CDR3 sequence is 13 residues long. Germline values: CDR1 SGDLS, CDR2 YYNGEE. The CDR3 sequence: CASSVEYQETQYF. The DNA of the CDR3 is TGTGCCAGCAGCGTAGAGTACCAAGAGACCCAGTACTTC.